The 4 T cell receptor beta chains listed next were all sequenced from one sample in a study of monozygotic twins with inflammatory bowel disease. TCRdb reprocessed the 5' RACE reads, with one entry per CDR3 protein and no DNA. The table lists 110,000 to 150,000 distinct CDR3 sequences. Specimen: blood. Receptor source: a human donor with ulcerative colitis or Crohn's disease, or a healthy co-twin of an affected twin (not recorded which).

The chain links TRBV3-1 to TRBJ2-1. The germline CDR1 and CDR2 sequences are LGHDT and YNNKEL (reference sequence). The CDR3 runs 15 residues. CDR3 region: CASSQNRGSYNEQFF.

The chain recombines TRBV2 with TRBJ2-3. Germline-derived CDR1 and CDR2 are SNHLY and FYNNEI. This CDR3 spans 11 amino acids. The CDR3 loop reads CASSDLVTQYF.

The chain couples TRBV9 to TRBJ1-1. Germline-derived CDR1 and CDR2 are SGDLS and YYNGEE. The CDR3 loop spans 12 amino acids. CDR3 region: CASSGLGTEAFF.

The chain links TRBV19 to TRBJ1-2. CDR3 length equals 15 residues. Germline CDR1 is LNHDA and CDR2 is SQIVND (reference sequence). CDR3 in amino acids: CASSRVPAVNYGYTF.